This T cell receptor (beta chain) was recorded in a study of technical replicates of blood from a handful of donors. This clone was seen only once. From germline, CDR1 is SGHAT and CDR2 FQDESV (reference sequence). The CDR3 sequence is 12 residues long. The V end lost 2 bases, the J end lost 8 bases, and 9 bases lay between the germline ends. Using immunoSEQ multiplex PCR, the repertoire was profiled, and TCRdb retains in-frame clones only, with some absent. Altogether 75,000 to 85,000 clones are present, 95% being singletons, with the ten largest covering around 0.39%. This clonotype originated in a human donor in good health. The gene calls are TRBV11-1 and TRBJ1-2; D possibly corresponds to TRBD1 (5 bases). Material: T cells isolated from PBMCs. CDR3 protein: CASSLMGLGYTF. The CDR3 DNA reads as TGTGCCAGCAGCTTAATGGGGCTCGGCTACACCTTC.